Below, 26 T cell receptor beta chains from the same sample are listed, as sequenced in a study of T cells expressing NK-cell markers. After re-calling the 5' RACE reads, TCRdb lists one entry per CDR3 protein, DNA absent. Its table records approximately 8,200 distinct CDR3 sequences. Source material: blood T cells: a sorted CD56 or NKG2C T cell subset, CD4+ or CD8+ T cells, or bulk PBMC T cells (not recorded which). These TCRs come from a man aged 18 to 30 in good health.

This clonotype registers medium-sized by frequency. The V call is TRBV29-1, the J call TRBJ2-5; TCRdb's assignment of TRBD1 cannot be checked, as there is no DNA. Looked up from germline, CDR1 is SQVTM and CDR2 is ANQGSEA. CDR3 size: 12 residues. The CDR3: CTGQGAYETQYF.

V and J are TRBV9 and TRBJ2-5; the D gene TCRdb calls, TRBD1, cannot be checked with no DNA. Germline CDR1 reads SGDLS; CDR2 reads YYNGEE. The length of the CDR3 is 17 residues. CDR3 amino acids: CASSGGHAPMGGETQYF.

The chain uses TRBV3-1 and TRBJ2-1; TCRdb selects TRBD1, and the lack of DNA leaves this call unchecked. There are 15 residues in the CDR3. Germline values: CDR1 LGHDT, CDR2 YNNKEL (reference sequence). CDR3 residues: CASSQEGSRDNEQFF.

This clonotype is classed as medium-sized by frequency. This chain links TRBV4-3 with TRBJ2-1; absent DNA, TCRdb's TRBD2 call cannot be checked. CDR1 LGHNA and CDR2 YSLEER come from the germline V gene. The CDR3 loop spans 16 amino acids. The CDR3 spells CASSPGRTIGSDEQFF.

The gene calls are TRBV5-1 and TRBJ1-1; lacking DNA, the TRBD1 call made by TCRdb goes unchecked. Germline assignment: CDR1 SGHRS and CDR2 YFSETQ. The CDR3 is 15 residues long. The CDR3 protein is CASSSLTGRNTEAFF.

This chain uses TRBV12-3 or TRBV12-4 with TRBJ1-2. The CDR3 is 12 residues long. The CDR3 protein is CASNLGGYGYTF.

This clonotype ranks as medium-sized in terms of frequency. This chain joins TRBV29-1 and TRBJ2-2; TCRdb designates TRBD1, a call that cannot be tested without DNA. The CDR3 is 16 amino acids. Germline values: CDR1 SQVTM, CDR2 ANQGSEA. CDR3 sequence: CSVERGAGEWAGELFF.

This clonotype registers medium-sized by frequency. CDR3 sequence reads: CASSYPGGAFF. The chain combines TRBV6-6 with TRBJ1-1; TCRdb gives TRBD1 as the D gene, but with no DNA this cannot be confirmed. CDR3 length: 11 amino acids. The V gene's germline CDR1 is MNHNY and CDR2 SVGAGI (reference sequence).

The chain joins TRBV2 to TRBJ2-3. Germline CDR1 and CDR2: SNHLY and FYNNEI. This CDR3 comprises 15 residues. CDR3 amino acids: CASSETRTSTDTQYF.

The chain recombines TRBV4-1 with TRBJ1-6; there is no DNA to check the TCRdb D call of TRBD1. CDR3 length: 18 amino acids. Germline CDR1 MGHRA, CDR2 YSYEKL. CDR3 residues: CASSQRGRDSYYNSPLHF.

The gene calls are TRBV20-1 and TRBJ2-7; TCRdb's D call of TRBD1 is untestable without DNA. The CDR3 totals 14 residues. Germline loops: CDR1 DFQATT, CDR2 SNEGSKA (reference sequence). This CDR3 is CSATQGSGSYEQYF.

This clonotype is deemed medium-sized by its frequency. The CDR3 loop is CSARARERETQYF. V gene TRBV20-1 combines with J gene TRBJ2-5; with no DNA, the TCRdb D assignment of TRBD1 cannot be verified. CDR3 length equals 13 residues. Germline CDR1 DFQATT, CDR2 SNEGSKA (reference sequence).

This chain joins TRBV7-3 and TRBJ2-5; the D gene TCRdb calls, TRBD1, cannot be checked with no DNA. Looked up from germline, CDR1 is SGHTA and CDR2 is FQGTGA. This CDR3 contains 14 residues. The CDR3 loop reads CASSPQGVGETQYF.

Considering frequency, this clonotype is medium-sized (0.01 to 0.1%). The V and J genes are TRBV3-1 and TRBJ1-1. CDR1 and CDR2 from the germline V gene are LGHDT and YNNKEL (reference sequence). The CDR3 runs 12 residues. CDR3 sequence: CASSQGELDSFF.

The CDR3 sequence is CASSLGGSGGANVLTF. V is TRBV7-2 and J is TRBJ2-6. The germline V gene has CDR1 SGHTA and CDR2 FQGNSA. This CDR3 region has 16 residues.

This clonotype is classed as medium-sized (0.01 to 0.1%) by frequency. V usage is TRBV11-2 and J usage is TRBJ2-1; with no DNA, the TCRdb D assignment of TRBD2 cannot be verified. The V gene's germline CDR1 is SGHAT and CDR2 FQNNGV. CDR3 size: 15 residues. The CDR3 reads CASSLYPAGAVEQFF.

V and J are TRBV19 and TRBJ2-1; as DNA is missing, the TRBD1 call by TCRdb cannot be tested. This CDR3 region has 14 residues. Germline V gene sequence: CDR1 LNHDA, CDR2 SQIVND (reference sequence). CDR3 protein: CASHRQGGWNEQFF.

This clonotype registers medium-sized by frequency. The V call is TRBV20-1, the J call TRBJ2-2; without DNA, the TCRdb call of TRBD2 cannot be checked. The CDR3 is 16 residues long. Germline V gives CDR1 DFQATT, CDR2 SNEGSKA (reference sequence). This chain's CDR3 is CSARDLAGKPTGELFF.

The chain has TRBV4-1 and TRBJ2-1; with no DNA, the TCRdb D assignment of TRBD1 cannot be verified. CDR3 length: 16 amino acids. Germline CDR1 reads MGHRA; CDR2 reads YSYEKL. CDR3 amino acids: CASSQGPGLTGNEQFF.

The chain couples TRBV10-3 to TRBJ2-1; TCRdb outputs TRBD1, but without DNA this stays unchecked. The length of the CDR3 is 17 residues. The germline CDR1 and CDR2 sequences are ENHRY and SYGVKD. The CDR3 sequence: CAISDPARVTRNNEQFF.

V and J are TRBV7-8 and TRBJ2-1; TCRdb outputs TRBD2, but without DNA this stays unchecked. Germline CDR1 and CDR2: SGHVS and FQNEAQ. The CDR3 runs to 17 residues. CDR3 amino acids: CASSKASGRSSYNEQFF. Supplemented by reference TRBV7-8 and TRBJ2-1, the full variable domain reads GAGVSQSPRYKVAKRGQDVALRCDPISGHVSLFWYQQALGQGPEFLTYFQNEAQLDKSGLPSDRFFAERPEGSVSTLKIQRTQQEDSAVYLCASSKASGRSSYNEQFFGPGTRLTVL.

The chain joins TRBV6-1 to TRBJ2-3. The CDR3 covers 14 residues. Germline loops: CDR1 MNHNS, CDR2 SASEGT. CDR3 residues: CASRERDSTDTQYF.

Considering frequency, this clonotype is medium-sized. The CDR3 protein is CASSYALAGSNEQFF. The chain employs TRBV6-5 and TRBJ2-1; the TRBD2 assignment by TCRdb is unverifiable without DNA. The CDR3 covers 15 residues. The V gene's germline CDR1 is MNHEY and CDR2 SVGAGI.

This clonotype is deemed medium-sized by its frequency. V gene TRBV2 combines with J gene TRBJ2-1; the TCRdb call, TRBD2, lacks DNA for checking. Germline loops: CDR1 SNHLY, CDR2 FYNNEI. The CDR3 sequence is 15 residues long. CDR3 residues: CASTLLAGGPNEQFF.

This clonotype is called medium-sized based on its frequency. This chain joins TRBV7-2 and TRBJ2-1; TCRdb names TRBD2, which stays unverified in the absence of DNA. Germline loops: CDR1 SGHTA, CDR2 FQGNSA. The CDR3 has 15 amino acids. The CDR3 sequence is CASSSGGLGSGEQFF.

The rearrangement joins TRBV27 to TRBJ2-5; TCRdb's D call, TRBD1, is unchecked because there is no DNA. Germline CDR1 MNHEY, CDR2 SMNVEV (reference sequence). The CDR3 consists of 14 residues. This chain's CDR3 is CASSLGWGRETQYF.